This is a list of T cell receptor beta chains from one sample in a study of CD8 T cells in ankylosing spondylitis. TCRdb ran MiXCR on the 5' RACE reads and lists one entry per CDR3 protein. This table holds about 130,000 distinct CDR3 sequences, about 6.4% found once. The sample consisted of blood, either unsorted or a sorted T cell fraction (not recorded which). The receptors were gathered from a male donor with ankylosing spondylitis or in good health (not recorded which). Both conserved end residues are part of each CDR3. Fields, in order: V gene, D gene, clone size, J gene, CDR3 DNA, CDR3 protein. D genes are given only for firm matches. Rows may omit the clone size; those that give it use once, few, many or a size class.

V gene: TRBV18
D gene: NA
clone size: many
J gene: TRBJ2-1
CDR3 DNA: TGTGCCAGCTCATCGATACAAGCGGGCGCTTACAATGAGCAGTTCTTC
CDR3 protein: CASSSIQAGAYNEQFF

V gene: TRBV12-3/TRBV12-4
D gene: TRBD1
clone size: many
J gene: TRBJ2-7
CDR3 DNA: TGTGCCAGCACTATGGGACAGGGTCTGAACGAGCAGTACTTC
CDR3 protein: CASTMGQGLNEQYF

V gene: TRBV18
D gene: NA
clone size: NA
J gene: TRBJ1-1
CDR3 DNA: TGTGCCAGCTCACCACCTCGGGGGGCTAGGGGCACTGAAGCTTTCTTT
CDR3 protein: CASSPPRGARGTEAFF

V gene: TRBV20-1
D gene: NA
clone size: few
J gene: TRBJ1-6
CDR3 DNA: TGCAGTGCTAGAGATTTAGGGAGACTGTCCTATAATTCACCCCTCCACTTT
CDR3 protein: CSARDLGRLSYNSPLHF

V gene: TRBV12-3/TRBV12-4
D gene: NA
clone size: many
J gene: TRBJ1-4
CDR3 DNA: TGTGCCAGCGCGCCGTCCGGCGGGTTTGAAAAACTGTTTTTT
CDR3 protein: CASAPSGGFEKLFF

V gene: TRBV20-1
D gene: TRBD1
clone size: many
J gene: TRBJ1-6
CDR3 DNA: TGCAGTGCCCGGGGACAGGGACGACTTAGTAATTCACCCCTCCACTTT
CDR3 protein: CSARGQGRLSNSPLHF

V gene: TRBV20-1
D gene: TRBD2
clone size: NA
J gene: TRBJ2-1
CDR3 DNA: TGCAGTGCTACCTCCGGGACTAGCGGCTACAATGAGCAGTTCTTC
CDR3 protein: CSATSGTSGYNEQFF

V gene: TRBV18
D gene: TRBD1
clone size: many
J gene: TRBJ2-7
CDR3 DNA: TGTGCCAGCTCACCGGCAGGGGGTTCCTACGAGCAGTACTTC
CDR3 protein: CASSPAGGSYEQYF

V gene: TRBV12-3/TRBV12-4
D gene: NA
clone size: many
J gene: TRBJ1-5
CDR3 DNA: TGTGCCAGCAGTTTCGTAGGTAGCAATCAGCCCCAGCATTTT
CDR3 protein: CASSFVGSNQPQHF

V gene: TRBV7-9
D gene: NA
clone size: many
J gene: TRBJ2-2
CDR3 DNA: TGTGCCAGCAGCTTATGGCAGGGGCCCGGGGAGCTGTTTTTT
CDR3 protein: CASSLWQGPGELFF

V gene: TRBV5-5
D gene: NA
clone size: many
J gene: TRBJ1-5
CDR3 DNA: TGTGCCAGCAGCCGCGAGGACTTCCGGGGATCGGGGGAGCCCCAGCATTTT
CDR3 protein: CASSREDFRGSGEPQHF

V gene: TRBV7-1
D gene: NA
clone size: NA
J gene: TRBJ2-2
CDR3 DNA: TGTGCCAGCAGCTCAGGGAACAGGGGAGGGTACACCGGGGAGCTGTTTTTT
CDR3 protein: CASSSGNRGGYTGELFF

V gene: TRBV7-9
D gene: NA
clone size: many
J gene: TRBJ1-1
CDR3 DNA: TGTGCCAGCAGCTCGGAAGCACCCACTGAAGCTTTCTTT
CDR3 protein: CASSSEAPTEAFF

V gene: TRBV7-6
D gene: NA
clone size: many
J gene: TRBJ1-1
CDR3 DNA: TGTGCCAGCAGCTTGGGGGCTCAAGGAAACACTGAAGCTTTCTTT
CDR3 protein: CASSLGAQGNTEAFF

V gene: TRBV11-2
D gene: TRBD1
clone size: NA
J gene: TRBJ1-2
CDR3 DNA: TGTGCCAGCAGCTCTGCGGCCCTGGGACAGGGGAAATCTAACTATGGCTACACCTTC
CDR3 protein: CASSSAALGQGKSNYGYTF

V gene: TRBV20-1
D gene: TRBD1
clone size: many
J gene: TRBJ2-7
CDR3 DNA: TGCAGTGCTAGAGCTTTCCCCGGACAGGGCGGGTTTGGCGAGCAGTACTTC
CDR3 protein: CSARAFPGQGGFGEQYF

V gene: TRBV12-3/TRBV12-4
D gene: TRBD1
clone size: many
J gene: TRBJ2-7
CDR3 DNA: TGTGCCAGCAGTCCCGGGACAGGGCCCTCCTACGAGCAGTACTTC
CDR3 protein: CASSPGTGPSYEQYF

V gene: TRBV10-3
D gene: NA
clone size: many
J gene: TRBJ2-7
CDR3 DNA: TGTGCCATCAGTGAGGAACCCTACGAGCAGTACTTC
CDR3 protein: CAISEEPYEQYF

V gene: TRBV20-1
D gene: TRBD2
clone size: many
J gene: TRBJ2-7
CDR3 DNA: TGCAGTGCCCGGGGGGTCGTGGTAGCGGGATCCGAGCAGTACTTC
CDR3 protein: CSARGVVVAGSEQYF

V gene: TRBV5-1
D gene: NA
clone size: many
J gene: TRBJ2-2
CDR3 DNA: TGCGCCAGCAGCTTGTTTTTGAAAGGAGGGGCCGGGGAGCTGTTTTTT
CDR3 protein: CASSLFLKGGAGELFF

V gene: TRBV13
D gene: NA
clone size: few
J gene: TRBJ2-2
CDR3 DNA: TGTGCCAGCCTGGGACCCTTGACCGGGGAGCTGTTTTTT
CDR3 protein: CASLGPLTGELFF

V gene: TRBV7-3
D gene: TRBD2
clone size: many
J gene: TRBJ2-5
CDR3 DNA: TGTGCCAGCAGCTTTAGCGGGACCCGGGAGACCCAGTACTTC
CDR3 protein: CASSFSGTRETQYF

V gene: TRBV5-1
D gene: NA
clone size: many
J gene: TRBJ2-3
CDR3 DNA: TGCGCCAGCAGCTTGTTTTCGGACCCCACAGATACGCAGTATTTT
CDR3 protein: CASSLFSDPTDTQYF

V gene: TRBV7-2
D gene: TRBD1
clone size: many
J gene: TRBJ1-1
CDR3 DNA: TGTGCCAGCAGCTCTACGTTCGGACAGGGGAACACTGAAGCTTTCTTT
CDR3 protein: CASSSTFGQGNTEAFF

V gene: TRBV5-1
D gene: TRBD1
clone size: many
J gene: TRBJ1-1
CDR3 DNA: TGCGCCAGCAGTTGGGACAGCCTCGCTGAAGCTTTCTTT
CDR3 protein: CASSWDSLAEAFF

V gene: TRBV29-1
D gene: NA
clone size: many
J gene: TRBJ2-1
CDR3 DNA: TGCAGCGTGCAGGAGCGGCATGAGCAGTTCTTC
CDR3 protein: CSVQERHEQFF

V gene: TRBV5-6
D gene: NA
clone size: many
J gene: TRBJ2-7
CDR3 DNA: TGTGCCAGCAGCCGGGGATCTCGGAATCCCTACGAGCAGTACTTC
CDR3 protein: CASSRGSRNPYEQYF

V gene: TRBV12-3/TRBV12-4
D gene: NA
clone size: many
J gene: TRBJ1-5
CDR3 DNA: TGTGCCAGCAGTTTAGGGGGTAATAGCAATCAGCCCCAGCATTTT
CDR3 protein: CASSLGGNSNQPQHF

V gene: TRBV5-1
D gene: NA
clone size: many
J gene: TRBJ2-3
CDR3 DNA: TGCGCCAGCAGCCCTGATAGGGAACTGCATACGCAGTATTTT
CDR3 protein: CASSPDRELHTQYF

V gene: TRBV5-1
D gene: TRBD2
clone size: many
J gene: TRBJ2-1
CDR3 DNA: TGCGCCAGCAGAAGAGCGGGGGGCACCTACAATGAGCAGTTCTTC
CDR3 protein: CASRRAGGTYNEQFF

V gene: TRBV6-1
D gene: NA
clone size: many
J gene: TRBJ2-7
CDR3 DNA: TGTGCCAGCGCGGTGGCGGACGCGACCTACGAGCAGTACTTC
CDR3 protein: CASAVADATYEQYF

V gene: TRBV12-3/TRBV12-4
D gene: NA
clone size: many
J gene: TRBJ1-2
CDR3 DNA: TGTGCCAGCAGCTCCCCGACAGTCTATGGCTACACCTTC
CDR3 protein: CASSSPTVYGYTF